This T cell receptor (beta chain) was retrieved from a study of blood T cell repertoires in COVID-19. Background on the study: Collection of acute and convalescent COVID-19 samples took place in the United States, Italy and Spain. PBMCs, B-cell-depleted T cells, or T cells were the source of the cDNA or gDNA that made up the material.

In the original processing: For nucleated cells, counts were estimated from reference gene primer amplification. Assay used: immunoSEQ multiplex PCR; TCRdb lists only in-frame clones, some missing. From that table come the V and J calls and clone size; the DNA was used to work out D and trimming. The table includes about 120,000 clones, approximately 85% detected once. This clone showed up just once. There are 17 residues in the CDR3. J lost 2 bases, V lost 7 bases, and 14 bases had no gene match. From germline, CDR1 is SGHTA and CDR2 FQGNSA. This clonotype was sampled from a man older than 75 with acute or convalescent COVID-19. Specimen: peripheral blood. V and J are TRBV7-2 and TRBJ2-1, with 7 nucleotides matching TRBD2. CDR3 amino acids: CASNPLPAGDPYNEQFF. The CDR3 DNA reads as TGTGCCAGCAACCCACTTCCGGCGGGAGACCCCTACAATGAGCAGTTCTTC.